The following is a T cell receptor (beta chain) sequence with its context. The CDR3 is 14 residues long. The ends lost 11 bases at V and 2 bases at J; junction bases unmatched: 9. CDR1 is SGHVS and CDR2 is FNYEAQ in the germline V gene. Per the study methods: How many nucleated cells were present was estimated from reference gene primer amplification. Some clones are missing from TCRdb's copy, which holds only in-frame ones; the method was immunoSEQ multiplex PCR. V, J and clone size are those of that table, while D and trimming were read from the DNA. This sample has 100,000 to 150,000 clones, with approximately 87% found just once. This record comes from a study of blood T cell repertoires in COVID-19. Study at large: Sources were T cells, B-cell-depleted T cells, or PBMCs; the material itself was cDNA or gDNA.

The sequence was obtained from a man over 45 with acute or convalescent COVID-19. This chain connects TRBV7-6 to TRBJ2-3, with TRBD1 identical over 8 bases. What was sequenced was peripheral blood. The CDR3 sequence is CAVTGTGDTDTQYF. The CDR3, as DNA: TGTGCCGTTACCGGGACAGGAGACACAGATACGCAGTATTTT.